This T cell receptor (beta chain) was retrieved from a study of graft-versus-host responses after intestinal transplantation. Whole-study results and caveats: Graft-versus-host to host-versus-graft clonal ratios in allografts were high in patients with graft-donor T cell macrochimerism.

TCRdb's copy holds only in-frame clones and misses some; the assay was immunoSEQ multiplex PCR. The sample lists tens of thousands of clones, approximately 91% occurring once. As to this clone: Its antigen is still unknown.

Per the germline V gene, CDR1 is SEHNR and CDR2 is FQNEAQ (reference sequence). CDR3 length: 16 residues. The V end was cut by 5 bases, the J end by 0 bases, with 14 bases between. The material was unstimulated CD8+ T cells sorted from spleen or lymph node cells, obtained before transplant. V is TRBV7-9 and J is TRBJ2-1; D may be TRBD2 (5 bases). The sequence derives from a human donor who was the organ donor for an intestinal transplant. The CDR3 loop reads CASSPAGKSSYNEQFF. The CDR3 DNA is TGTGCCAGCAGCCCAGCCGGGAAGAGCTCCTACAATGAGCAGTTCTTC. Looking up the rest from reference TRBV7-9 and TRBJ2-1 gives the full variable domain: DTGVSQNPRHKITKRGQNVTFRCDPISEHNRLYWYRQTLGQGPEFLTYFQNEAQLEKSRLLSDRFSAERPKGSFSTLEIQRTEQGDSAMYLCASSPAGKSSYNEQFFGPGTRLTVL.